This entry is about one TCR beta chain. The data were obtained in a study of cytomegalovirus exposure and HLA in healthy donors. The CDR3 has 17 residues. Germline V lookup: CDR1 SGHTA, CDR2 FQGNSA. V dropped 3 bases and J dropped 0; count of bases not matched to a gene: 8. The PCR ran on 60 Vbeta and 13 Jbeta primers. Measured with immunoSEQ multiplex PCR; TCRdb has only the in-frame clones, and not every one. The data contain around 150,000 clones, 70% to 75% of them singletons. The source is a man aged 18 to 29 in good health and CMV-seropositive. The chain combines TRBV7-2 with TRBJ2-4; 7 positions match TRBD1. Sequenced material: PBMCs. CDR3 DNA sequence: TGTGCCAGCAGCTTCCGGGACAGTTTACTAGCCAAAAACATTCAGTACTTC. It codes for CASSFRDSLLAKNIQYF. Looking up the rest from reference TRBV7-2 and TRBJ2-4 gives the full variable domain: GAGVSQSPSNKVTEKGKDVELRCDPISGHTALYWYRQSLGQGLEFLIYFQGNSAPDKSGLPSDRFSAERTGGSVSTLTIQRTQQEDSAVYLCASSFRDSLLAKNIQYFGAGTRLSVL.